The sequence of this T cell receptor beta chain was determined in a study of T cell clonotyping in hematopoietic cell transplantation. Findings of the study overall: CD4 and CD8 repertoire contributions could not be separated without sorting. Broader posttransplant TCR repertoire diversity was predicted by graft donor and pretransplant recipient Inverse Simpson Index values.

In regard to this clone: What it recognizes is unknown.

Sequencing was performed with immunoSEQ multiplex PCR; in TCRdb, only in-frame clones are kept and a portion is missing. Of about 5,400 clones detected, about 84% appear once; the ten largest clones hold less than 15%. With V trimmed by 5 bases and J by 0 bases, 6 bases remained unmatched. Germline loops: CDR1 SGHVS, CDR2 FQNEAQ. The CDR3 sequence is 15 residues long. Recipients were bled about 28 days pretransplant and at posttransplant days 30, 100, 180. This chain uses TRBV7-8 with TRBJ1-1; 7 bases are a match to TRBD1. This clonotype was obtained from a male patient aged 55 to 70 who had an allogeneic stem cell transplant from an unrelated donor, so the T cells may come from the graft donor. Some clones in this sample may be carry-over from other donors' samples. The material sequenced was peripheral blood mononuclear cells, taken 30 days after allogeneic stem cell transplant. CDR3 sequence (DNA): TGTGCCAGCAGCCAATGGGACAGATTGAACACTGAAGCTTTCTTT. Translated: CASSQWDRLNTEAFF.